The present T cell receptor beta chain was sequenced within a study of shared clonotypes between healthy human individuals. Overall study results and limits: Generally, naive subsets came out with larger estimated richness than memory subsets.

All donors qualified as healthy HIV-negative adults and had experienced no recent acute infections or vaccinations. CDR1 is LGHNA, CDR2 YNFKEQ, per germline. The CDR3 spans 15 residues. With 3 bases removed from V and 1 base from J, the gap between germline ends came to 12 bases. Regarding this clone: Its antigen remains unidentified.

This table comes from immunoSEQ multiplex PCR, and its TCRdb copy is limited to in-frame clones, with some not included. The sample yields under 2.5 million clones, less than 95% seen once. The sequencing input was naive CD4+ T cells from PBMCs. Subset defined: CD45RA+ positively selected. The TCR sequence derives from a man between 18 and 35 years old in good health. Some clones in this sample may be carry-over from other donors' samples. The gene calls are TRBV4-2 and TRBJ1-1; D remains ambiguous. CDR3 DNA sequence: TGTGCCAGCAGCCACGCCGGAGGTCAGAACACTGAAGCTTTCTTT. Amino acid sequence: CASSHAGGQNTEAFF.